The entry below describes one T cell receptor (beta chain). V gave up 5 bases and J gave up 5 bases; unmatched junction bases: 14. The CDR3 is 16 residues long. Germline lookup yields CDR1 SGHAT and CDR2 FQNNGV. The data were taken from a study of tumor-infiltrating lymphocytes in primary liver carcinoma. TCR beta cDNA was prepared out of roughly 500 ng total RNA by means of a constant-region primer. Slightly modified ARM-PCR served as the procedure for the TCR beta libraries. These libraries came from three rounds of nested multiplex PCR. A C-beta reverse primer and TRBV1-TRBV30 forward primers served in each of the first two PCR rounds, at around 10 cycles apiece. TCRdb re-analysed the multiplex PCR reads in MiXCR, keeping a single row per CDR3 protein. This sample carries 95,000 to 150,000 distinct CDR3 sequences, 65% of them seen once, and the ten largest clones take over 7%. Scientists recovered RNA and DNA together from around 20-30 mg of unsorted bulk tissue.

Specimen: liver tumor tissue from sampling region 1. The subset was: tumor region T1, superior pole. The source is a woman aged 60 to 75 with primary liver carcinoma and hepatitis B virus infection. This chain uses TRBV11-2 with TRBJ2-5, with 7 bases aligning to TRBD2. The CDR3 region has the DNA TGTGCCAGCAGCATCGGACTAGAGGGAGGGTTGGAGACCCAGTACTTC. The encoded protein is CASSIGLEGGLETQYF.